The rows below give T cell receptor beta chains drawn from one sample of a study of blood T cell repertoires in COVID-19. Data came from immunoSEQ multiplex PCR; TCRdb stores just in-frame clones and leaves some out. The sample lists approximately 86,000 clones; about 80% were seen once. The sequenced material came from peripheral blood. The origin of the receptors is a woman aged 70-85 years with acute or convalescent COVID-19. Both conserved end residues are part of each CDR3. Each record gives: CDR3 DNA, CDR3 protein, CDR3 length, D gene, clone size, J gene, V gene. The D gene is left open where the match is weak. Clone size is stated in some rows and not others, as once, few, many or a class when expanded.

TGTGCCAGTCAGGGGGTCTATGGCTACACCTTC | CASQGVYGYTF | 11 | TRBD1 | . | TRBJ1-2 | TRBV6-5
TGCGCCAGCAGCCAGTACCTGGGGGGAGACACTGAAGCTTTCTTT | CASSQYLGGDTEAFF | 15 | . | . | TRBJ1-1 | TRBV4-3
TGTGCCAGCAGCTTCGGACAGGGGCAAACTGAAGCTTTCTTT | CASSFGQGQTEAFF | 14 | TRBD1 | . | TRBJ1-1 | TRBV11-1
TGTGCCAGCAGCCGGGGGGACTACGAGCAGTACTTC | CASSRGDYEQYF | 12 | TRBD2 | few | TRBJ2-7 | TRBV5-6
TGTGCCAGTAGCAACGCCTGGTTAGCGGGAGGCTACAATGAGCAGTTCTTC | CASSNAWLAGGYNEQFF | 17 | TRBD2 | . | TRBJ2-1 | TRBV19
TGCGCCAGCAGCTGGGGTGGGACAGCGAACACTGAAGCTTTCTTT | CASSWGGTANTEAFF | 15 | TRBD1 | . | TRBJ1-1 | TRBV5-1
TGTGCCACCAGAGGGAGGGGGGGCGAGAATGAGCAGTTCTTC | CATRGRGGENEQFF | 14 | . | . | TRBJ2-1 | TRBV15
TGTGCCAGCAGCTTAGCCCCCTCGTATGATACGCAGTATTTT | CASSLAPSYDTQYF | 14 | . | . | TRBJ2-3 | TRBV7-9
TGTGCCATCAGTGCCGGGACTACTTACAATGAGCAGTTCTTC | CAISAGTTYNEQFF | 14 | TRBD2 | . | TRBJ2-1 | TRBV10-3
TGTGCCAGCAGCGCTCCGGGGGAGGGGGAGACCCAGTACTTC | CASSAPGEGETQYF | 14 | TRBD2 | . | TRBJ2-5 | TRBV11-3
TGTGCCAGCAGCGTGCCCGGGGGGCCCGGGGAGCTGTTTTTT | CASSVPGGPGELFF | 14 | . | . | TRBJ2-2 | TRBV6-5
TGTGCCAGCAGCGCCAGCGGGGGCCAAGAGACCCAGTACTTC | CASSASGGQETQYF | 14 | TRBD2 | . | TRBJ2-5 | TRBV9
TGTGCCAGTAGAGCCGGGACAGGTTTAACCGGGGAGCTGTTTTTT | CASRAGTGLTGELFF | 15 | TRBD1 | . | TRBJ2-2 | TRBV19
TGTGCCAGCAGTACCCGGGACAGGGTCAACACCCCGCGGTTCTTC | CASSTRDRVNTPRFF | 15 | TRBD1 | . | TRBJ2-1 | TRBV6-5
TGCGCCAGCAGCCGTACGGGGAACACTGAAGCTTTCTTT | CASSRTGNTEAFF | 13 | . | . | TRBJ1-1 | TRBV5-1
TGTGCCAGCAGTGAAGCGCGCGGGGCCGGGGAGCTGTTTTTT | CASSEARGAGELFF | 14 | . | . | TRBJ2-2 | TRBV6-1
TGTGCCTCCCGACGACAGAATTCACCCCTCCACTTT | CASRRQNSPLHF | 12 | . | . | TRBJ1-6 | TRBV6-5
TGTGCCAGCAGTTCCGTGACAGGGGGAGTGAACCCCTTTCTGGGGGAGCAGTACTTC | CASSSVTGGVNPFLGEQYF | 19 | TRBD1 | . | TRBJ2-7 | TRBV27
TGTGCCACCAGCAGAGAGATCTCAGGAAATCAGCCCCAGCATTTT | CATSREISGNQPQHF | 15 | . | . | TRBJ1-5 | TRBV15
TGTGCCAGTAGTATCCGGCGGGACAGGGGATATGGCTACACCTTC | CASSIRRDRGYGYTF | 15 | TRBD1 | . | TRBJ1-2 | TRBV19
TGTGCCAGTAGTACCTCAGGGGGAGATAATTCACCCCTCCACTTT | CASSTSGGDNSPLHF | 15 | TRBD1 | . | TRBJ1-6 | TRBV19
TGTGCCAGCAGCGTACTCGGGACTAGCGGTTACACCGGGGAGCTGTTTTTT | CASSVLGTSGYTGELFF | 17 | TRBD2 | . | TRBJ2-2 | TRBV7-3
TGTGCCAGCAGCTCCCAGGGGATGGGGAATGAAGCTTTCTTT | CASSSQGMGNEAFF | 14 | . | . | TRBJ1-1 | TRBV7-2
TGTGCCAGTAACAGGGACAGGGGTCTCACAGATACGCAGTATTTT | CASNRDRGLTDTQYF | 15 | TRBD1 | . | TRBJ2-3 | TRBV2
TGTGCCAGCAGTGCGCGGAGAGTGCTAGCCAAAAACATTCAGTACTTC | CASSARRVLAKNIQYF | 16 | . | few | TRBJ2-4 | TRBV6-1
TGTGCCAGCAGTTACTCTGGGACAGGGGAATACAATGAGCAGTTCTTC | CASSYSGTGEYNEQFF | 16 | TRBD1 | . | TRBJ2-1 | TRBV6-5
TGTGCCAGCAGCGTAGCCCCGAGATCGAGCTCCTACAATGAGCAGTTCTTC | CASSVAPRSSSYNEQFF | 17 | . | . | TRBJ2-1 | TRBV9
TGTGCCACCAGTGGCTACCCGGGACTAGAGCAGTTCTTC | CATSGYPGLEQFF | 13 | TRBD2 | few | TRBJ2-1 | TRBV24-1
TGCGCCAGCAGCTCCTCGGGACTAGCGGGAGTCTCCGAGCAGTACTTC | CASSSSGLAGVSEQYF | 16 | TRBD2 | . | TRBJ2-7 | TRBV5-1
TGTGCCAGCAGTTTCCGGGGGTTTGGGGGCTACACCTTC | CASSFRGFGGYTF | 13 | . | . | TRBJ1-2 | TRBV12-3/TRBV12-4
TGTGCCAGCAGCGTAGATAACCCGGGCGGGGGGCCCCTTCCAGATACGCAGTATTTT | CASSVDNPGGGPLPDTQYF | 19 | TRBD2 | . | TRBJ2-3 | TRBV9
TGCGCCAGCAGCCATTCGGGAAACACAGATACGCAGTATTTT | CASSHSGNTDTQYF | 14 | . | . | TRBJ2-3 | TRBV5-1
TGTGCCTGGAGTACCCAGGGGGCCCCTAACTATGGCTACACCTTC | CAWSTQGAPNYGYTF | 15 | TRBD1 | few | TRBJ1-2 | TRBV30
TGTGCCAGCAGTGAAGCGGGGACAGGGAACTACAATGAGCAGTTCTTC | CASSEAGTGNYNEQFF | 16 | TRBD1 | . | TRBJ2-1 | TRBV6-1
TGTGCCAGCAGCCCCCTGCCTGGACTAGCGGGAGCCTACAATGAGCAGTTCTTC | CASSPLPGLAGAYNEQFF | 18 | TRBD2 | once | TRBJ2-1 | TRBV6-2/TRBV6-3
TGCGCCAGCAGCGGGACAGGGACACTAAACTATGGCTACACCTTC | CASSGTGTLNYGYTF | 15 | TRBD1 | . | TRBJ1-2 | TRBV5-1
TGTGCCAGCAGCCAAGTGACAGATTCACCCCTCCACTTT | CASSQVTDSPLHF | 13 | . | . | TRBJ1-6 | TRBV3-1/TRBV3-2
TGTGCCAGCAGTGTAGGCGGCTCCTACGAGCAGTACTTC | CASSVGGSYEQYF | 13 | . | . | TRBJ2-7 | TRBV2
TGTGCCATCAGTGGGGACAGCCAAGACAATGAGCAGTTCTTC | CAISGDSQDNEQFF | 14 | TRBD1 | . | TRBJ2-1 | TRBV10-3
TGTGCCAGCAGTTTAACAGTCTCCCCATATGGCTACACCTTC | CASSLTVSPYGYTF | 14 | . | few | TRBJ1-2 | TRBV6-2/TRBV6-3
TGTGCCAGCAGTGAAAATAGGGGGGGGAACACTGAAGCTTTCTTT | CASSENRGGNTEAFF | 15 | . | . | TRBJ1-1 | TRBV6-1
TGTGCCAGCAGCGTAACAGGTTACGAGCAGTACTTC | CASSVTGYEQYF | 12 | . | . | TRBJ2-7 | TRBV7-8
TGTGCCAGCAGCATCCGGACAGGGGGCTGGACCGGGGAGCTGTTTTTT | CASSIRTGGWTGELFF | 16 | TRBD1 | once | TRBJ2-2 | TRBV7-2
TGTGCCACCAGTGGACAGGGCTTCAATCAGCCCCAGCATTTT | CATSGQGFNQPQHF | 14 | TRBD1 | . | TRBJ1-5 | TRBV24-1
TGTGCCAGCAGCTTAGCGCACGGGAACACCGGGGAGCTGTTTTTT | CASSLAHGNTGELFF | 15 | . | . | TRBJ2-2 | TRBV7-6
TGTGCCAGCAGACCAGGCGTTTATAGCAATCAGCCCCAGCATTTT | CASRPGVYSNQPQHF | 15 | . | . | TRBJ1-5 | TRBV28
TGTGCCAGCAGTTTAAGGGAGGGGATTGTCGGGGGTCAGCCCCAGCATTTT | CASSLREGIVGGQPQHF | 17 | . | . | TRBJ1-5 | TRBV28
TGTGCCAGCAGCCTACTGGGACAGGGAGTGACCGAGCAGTACTTC | CASSLLGQGVTEQYF | 15 | TRBD1 | . | TRBJ2-7 | TRBV3-1/TRBV3-2
TGTGCCAGCAGCTTGCCGTCGGGGGGGAGCCATGAGCAGTTCTTC | CASSLPSGGSHEQFF | 15 | TRBD2 | . | TRBJ2-1 | TRBV28
TGTGCCAGCAGCCGCCGACTAGCGGACACAGATACGCAGTATTTT | CASSRRLADTDTQYF | 15 | TRBD2 | . | TRBJ2-3 | TRBV3-1/TRBV3-2
TGTGCCAGCAGCTTAGGGGTAGCGGGAGCCTATGAGCAGTTCTTC | CASSLGVAGAYEQFF | 15 | TRBD2 | few | TRBJ2-1 | TRBV13
TGTGCCAGCAGCTTCAGCGGACAGGGGGTCCCTGAAGCTTTCTTT | CASSFSGQGVPEAFF | 15 | TRBD1 | once | TRBJ1-1 | TRBV5-6
TGTGCCAGCAGCCATAAACTGCACACTGAAGCTTTCTTT | CASSHKLHTEAFF | 13 | . | once | TRBJ1-1 | TRBV27
TGTGCCAGCAGCGGTGGGACAGGGGTCAATTCACCCCTCCACTTT | CASSGGTGVNSPLHF | 15 | TRBD1 | . | TRBJ1-6 | TRBV9
TGTGCCAGCAGCTTAGAACAGTACACCGGGGAGCTGTTTTTT | CASSLEQYTGELFF | 14 | . | . | TRBJ2-2 | TRBV7-2
TGTGCCAGCAGCCTCACGACTAGCGGGATTAATGAGCAGTTCTTC | CASSLTTSGINEQFF | 15 | TRBD2 | . | TRBJ2-1 | TRBV9
TGTGCCAGCGGCGGGTTACCAACCTACGAGCAGTACTTC | CASGGLPTYEQYF | 13 | . | . | TRBJ2-7 | TRBV7-2